One sample yielded the 21 T cell receptor beta chains listed below, sequenced in a study of beta chain features in type 1 diabetes. Expressed TCRB transcripts were sequenced because the isolated RNA had all been reverse transcribed beforehand. Profiled with immunoSEQ multiplex PCR; TCRdb holds only in-frame clones, not every one. The sample holds under 95,000 clones, about a third seen once. Sample: stem cell memory CD4+ T cells from blood. Receptors were obtained from a woman aged 18-35 years in good health.

The V call is TRBV10-2, the J call TRBJ1-2, with 8 bases identical to TRBD1. The CDR3 sequence is 17 residues long. V lost 0 bases and J lost 4; bases outside the gene matches: 10. The germline V gene has CDR1 WSHSY and CDR2 SAAADI. DNA of the CDR3: TGCGCCAGCAGTGAGTCTGGGTACGACAGGGGAGGCTATGGCTACACCTTC. Amino acid sequence: CASSESGYDRGGYGYTF.

The chain has TRBV19 and TRBJ2-1; maybe TRBD2 (6 bases). In germline, CDR1 is LNHDA, CDR2 SQIVND (reference sequence). The V end was cut by 7 bases, the J end by 0 bases, with 10 bases between. The CDR3 totals 14 residues. The CDR3 loop reads CASMGGSSYNEQFF. In DNA, the CDR3 is TGTGCCAGTATGGGGGGAAGCTCCTACAATGAGCAGTTCTTC.

This clone appeared a few times. V usage is TRBV2 and J usage is TRBJ1-4; D uncertain. The germline V and J ends were trimmed by 3 bases and 13 bases, with 9 bases remaining between them. The V gene's germline CDR1 is SNHLY and CDR2 FYNNEI. The CDR3 contains 11 residues. The CDR3: CASSDDGRLFF. Written as DNA, the CDR3 is TGTGCCAGCAGTGATGACGGGAGACTGTTTTTT.

The table lists this clone with a few counts. The chain recombines TRBV18 with TRBJ1-2; D gene uncertain. The CDR3 covers 13 residues. V dropped 6 bases and J dropped 2 bases, with 10 bases sitting between them. CDR1 is KGHSH, CDR2 LQKENI, per germline. The chain's CDR3 is CASSPDGNYGYTF. The CDR3 DNA follows: TGTGCCAGCTCCCCCGACGGGAACTATGGCTACACCTTC.

The sample holds a few counts of this clone. The chain has TRBV11-2 and TRBJ2-1; 12 nucleotides agree with TRBD2. The CDR3 sequence is 16 residues long. The ends lost 4 bases at V and 9 bases at J; junction bases unmatched: 10. The germline V gene encodes CDR1 SGHAT and CDR2 FQNNGV. CDR3: CASSSRVTSGSGEQFF. The CDR3 nucleotides are TGTGCCAGCAGCTCACGGGTGACTAGCGGGAGTGGTGAGCAGTTCTTC.

V and J are TRBV19 and TRBJ2-1; TRBD2 matches 10 bases. The CDR3 totals 16 residues. The ends lost 7 bases at V and 8 bases at J; junction bases unmatched: 14. In germline, CDR1 is LNHDA, CDR2 SQIVND (reference sequence). CDR3 sequence (DNA): TGTGCCAGTAAGAGCAAGCGGGAGGGTAATAGCCATGAGCAGTTCTTC. Its protein product is CASKSKREGNSHEQFF.

The rearrangement uses TRBV10-3 and TRBJ1-4; 8 nucleotides agree with TRBD1. CDR3 length equals 15 residues. Unmatched junction bases numbered 7, after V lost 6 bases and J lost 4 bases. The germline V gene encodes CDR1 ENHRY and CDR2 SYGVKD. In DNA, the CDR3 is TGTGCCATCAGGGACAGGGAAGGTGGTAATGAAAAACTGTTTTTT. This encodes CAIRDREGGNEKLFF.

The chain links TRBV5-6 to TRBJ1-4; D not resolved. Germline-derived CDR1 and CDR2 are SGHDT and YYEEEE. This CDR3 comprises 13 residues. V gave up 2 bases and J gave up 7 bases, with 9 bases separating them. The CDR3 loop reads CASSFGGGEKLFF. CDR3 bases: TGTGCCAGCAGCTTTGGAGGCGGTGAAAAACTGTTTTTT.

This clone turned up a few times. V gene TRBV29-1 combines with J gene TRBJ2-1, with TRBD1 identical over 7 bases. CDR3 length: 12 amino acids. CDR1 SQVTM and CDR2 ANQGSEA come from the germline V gene. J was trimmed by 3 bases and V by 5 bases; bases with no gene match: 1. This chain's CDR3 is CSVYRGYNEQFF. The CDR3 DNA sequence: TGCAGCGTTTACAGGGGCTACAATGAGCAGTTCTTC.

The V call is TRBV2, the J call TRBJ1-3, with a tentative D call TRBD1 (5 bases). Trimming removed 0 bases at V and 2 bases at J, with 8 bases between. CDR1 is SNHLY and CDR2 is FYNNEI in the germline V gene. This CDR3 is 15 amino acids long. The CDR3 loop is CASSEATAPGNTIYF. The CDR3 nucleotides read TGTGCCAGCAGTGAAGCGACAGCCCCTGGAAACACCATATATTTT.

This chain joins TRBV6-1 and TRBJ1-2; D remains ambiguous. The germline V gene encodes CDR1 MNHNS and CDR2 SASEGT. The CDR3 totals 14 residues. Trimming removed 2 bases at V and 2 bases at J, with 9 bases between. The CDR3 here is CASSETRLNYGYTF. CDR3 DNA sequence: TGTGCCAGCAGTGAAACAAGACTGAACTATGGCTACACCTTC.

In its sample, this clone was seen a few times. The chain's CDR3 is CASSILHLGPNTEAFF. The CDR3 DNA is TGTGCCAGCTCAATTCTCCATCTTGGCCCGAACACTGAAGCTTTCTTT. This chain connects TRBV18 to TRBJ1-1; D gene uncertain. Germline assignment: CDR1 KGHSH and CDR2 LQKENI. The CDR3 sequence is 16 residues long. V lost 5 bases to trimming and J lost 1 base, with 17 bases between them.

This clone was seen only a few times. The chain links TRBV19 to TRBJ2-7, with D tentatively TRBD1 (5 bases). The CDR3 has 12 amino acids. V was pared by 3 bases and J by 7 bases, with 10 bases between. Germline loops: CDR1 LNHDA, CDR2 SQIVND (reference sequence). This CDR3 reads CASSMGPTEQYF. The CDR3 nucleotides read TGTGCCAGTAGTATGGGGCCCACTGAGCAGTACTTC.

V usage is TRBV7-2 and J usage is TRBJ1-1, with 7 bases matching TRBD1. Germline loops: CDR1 SGHTA, CDR2 FQGNSA. The CDR3 extends over 14 amino acids. With V trimmed by 1 base and J by 5 bases, 4 bases remained unmatched. CDR3 amino acids: CASSLEGGKTEAFF. CDR3 bases: TGTGCCAGCAGCTTAGAAGGGGGCAAAACTGAAGCTTTCTTT.

This clone came up a few times. V gene TRBV6-6 combines with J gene TRBJ2-3; 9 nucleotides align to TRBD2. Germline assignment: CDR1 MNHNY and CDR2 SVGAGI (reference sequence). CDR3 length: 14 residues. The J segment lost 6 bases and the V segment lost 7 bases, leaving 8 bases of the junction unmatched. CDR3 residues: CASTGSGSYDTQYF. Written as DNA, the CDR3 is TGTGCCAGCACCGGTAGCGGGAGTTATGATACGCAGTATTTT.

This clone was counted a few times. The CDR3 protein is CAITPTGEGNEQFF. CDR3 nucleotide sequence: TGTGCCATCACCCCGACAGGAGAAGGCAATGAGCAGTTCTTC. The J gene is TRBJ2-1, the V gene TRBV10-3; D might be TRBD1 (6 bases). The V and J ends lost 7 bases and 6 bases respectively, with 16 bases between them. Germline loops: CDR1 ENHRY, CDR2 SYGVKD. The CDR3 loop spans 14 amino acids.

This sequence joins TRBV5-5 and TRBJ1-6, with TRBD1 matching 8 bases. The CDR3 contains 15 residues. Germline CDR1 is SGHKS and CDR2 is YYEKEE (reference sequence). V was pared by 5 bases and J by 10 bases, with 11 bases of the junction left unmatched. The CDR3 here is CASRYLATGESPLHF. As DNA, the CDR3 is TGTGCCAGCAGGTATCTGGCGACAGGGGAATCACCCCTCCACTTT.

The chain uses TRBV11-3 and TRBJ1-1; D not certain. Germline V gene sequence: CDR1 SGHNT, CDR2 YENEEA. The CDR3 is 13 residues long. V was cut by 5 bases and J by 12 bases, with 19 bases left in between. CDR3 loop: CASSLSRPLETFF. CDR3 sequence (DNA): TGTGCCAGCAGCCTAAGCAGACCCCTAGAGACTTTCTTT. Full variable domain (remainder filled in from reference TRBV11-3 and TRBJ1-1): EAGVVQSPRYKIIEKKQPVAFWCNPISGHNTLYWYLQNLGQGPELLIRYENEEAVDDSQLPKDRFSAERLKGVDSTLKIQPAELGDSAVYLCASSLSRPLETFFGQGTRLTVV.

This sequence joins TRBV7-2 and TRBJ2-1; 9 bases are shared with TRBD2. CDR3 size: 16 residues. Losses at the gene ends were 0 bases for V and 10 bases for J; bases not matched to a gene: 10. Germline-derived CDR1 and CDR2 are SGHTA and FQGNSA. CDR3 sequence (DNA): TGTGCCAGCAGCTTAGCAATAGCGGGGGCGTCGGGAGAGCAGTTCTTC. This encodes CASSLAIAGASGEQFF.

The gene calls are TRBV9 and TRBJ1-2; TRBD1 is a possible D gene (5 bases). The CDR3 has 13 residues. Between the trimmed V and J ends, which lost 4 bases and 0 bases, there was a span of 7 bases. CDR1 is SGDLS, CDR2 YYNGEE, per germline. CDR3 sequence reads: CASSRDSNYGYTF. The CDR3 coding sequence is TGTGCCAGCAGCAGGGACTCTAACTATGGCTACACCTTC.

This chain joins TRBV5-1 and TRBJ2-1, with 15 bases that match TRBD2. The germline CDR1 and CDR2 sequences are SGHRS and YFSETQ. The CDR3 is 15 amino acids. The J segment lost 10 bases and the V segment lost 0 bases, leaving 2 bases of the junction unmatched. CDR3 protein: CASSLEGLAGGEQFF. DNA of the CDR3: TGCGCCAGCAGCTTGGAGGGACTAGCGGGGGGCGAGCAGTTCTTC.